This T cell receptor (beta chain) was retrieved from a study of control samples from healthy donors and cancer patients. The table came from immunoSEQ multiplex PCR; TCRdb's copy has only in-frame clones and leaves some out. In the table there are approximately 110,000 clones, about 83% of which are singletons. V trimming: 6 bases; J trimming: 8 bases; junction bases outside the gene matches: 8. The CDR3 extends over 14 amino acids. Germline assignment: CDR1 MNHEY and CDR2 SMNVEV (reference sequence). The rearrangement uses TRBV27 and TRBJ2-1, with 9 bases lining up with TRBD1. The TCR sequence derives from a woman aged 45-65 years in good health. Input material: blood. CDR3 amino acids: CASSPRDREYEQFF. The CDR3 DNA is TGTGCCAGCAGCCCACGGGACAGGGAATATGAGCAGTTCTTC.